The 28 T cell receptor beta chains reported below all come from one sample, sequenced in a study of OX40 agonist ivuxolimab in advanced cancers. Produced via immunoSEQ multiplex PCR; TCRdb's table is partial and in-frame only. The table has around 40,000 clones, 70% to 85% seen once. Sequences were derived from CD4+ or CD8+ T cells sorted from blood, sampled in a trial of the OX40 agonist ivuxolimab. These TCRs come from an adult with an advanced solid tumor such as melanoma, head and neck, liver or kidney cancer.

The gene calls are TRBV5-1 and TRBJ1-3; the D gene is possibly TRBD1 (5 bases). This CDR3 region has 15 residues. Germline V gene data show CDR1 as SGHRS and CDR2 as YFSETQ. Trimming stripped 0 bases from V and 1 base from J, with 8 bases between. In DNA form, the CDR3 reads TGCGCCAGCAGCTTGGCCGGGGGTTCTGGAAACACCATATATTTT. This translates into CASSLAGGSGNTIYF.

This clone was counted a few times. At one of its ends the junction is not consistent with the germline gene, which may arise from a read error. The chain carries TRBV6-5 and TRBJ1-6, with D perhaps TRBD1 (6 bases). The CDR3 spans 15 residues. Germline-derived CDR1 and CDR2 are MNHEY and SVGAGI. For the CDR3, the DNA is TGTGCCTGCAGACCCGGACAGCTGGGGAATTCACCCCTCCACTTT. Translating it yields CACRPGQLGNSPLHF.

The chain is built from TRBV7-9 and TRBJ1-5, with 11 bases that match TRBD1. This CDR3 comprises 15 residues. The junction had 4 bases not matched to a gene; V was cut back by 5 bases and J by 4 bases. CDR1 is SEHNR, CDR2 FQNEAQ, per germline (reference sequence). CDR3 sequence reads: CASSPGTGGNQPQHF. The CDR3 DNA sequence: TGTGCCAGCAGCCCGGGGACAGGGGGAAATCAGCCCCAGCATTTT.

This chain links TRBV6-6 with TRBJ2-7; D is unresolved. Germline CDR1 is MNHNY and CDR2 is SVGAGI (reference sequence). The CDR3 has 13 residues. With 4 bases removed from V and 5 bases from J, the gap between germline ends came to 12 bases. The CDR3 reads CASSLVFTDEQYF. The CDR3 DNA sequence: TGTGCCAGCAGTTTGGTTTTTACGGACGAGCAGTACTTC.

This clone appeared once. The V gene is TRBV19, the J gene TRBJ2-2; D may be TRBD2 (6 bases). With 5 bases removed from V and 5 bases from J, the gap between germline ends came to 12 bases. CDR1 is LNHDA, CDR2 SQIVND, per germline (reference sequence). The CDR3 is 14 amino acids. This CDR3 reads CASSAGLGTGELFF. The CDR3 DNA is TGTGCCAGTAGTGCGGGACTTGGTACCGGGGAGCTGTTTTTT.

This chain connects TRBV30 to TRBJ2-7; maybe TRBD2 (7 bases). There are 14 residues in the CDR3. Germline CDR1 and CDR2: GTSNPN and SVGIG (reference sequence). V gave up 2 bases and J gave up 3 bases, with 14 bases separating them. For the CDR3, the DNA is TGTGCCTGGAGTAATAAGGGGGGGGACTACGAGCAGTACTTC. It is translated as CAWSNKGGDYEQYF.

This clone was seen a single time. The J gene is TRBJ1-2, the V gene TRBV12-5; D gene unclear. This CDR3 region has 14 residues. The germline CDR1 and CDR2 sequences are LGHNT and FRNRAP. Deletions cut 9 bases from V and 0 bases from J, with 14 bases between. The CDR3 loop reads CASGDGATNYGYTF. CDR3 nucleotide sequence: TGTGCTAGCGGAGACGGTGCAACTAACTATGGCTACACCTTC.

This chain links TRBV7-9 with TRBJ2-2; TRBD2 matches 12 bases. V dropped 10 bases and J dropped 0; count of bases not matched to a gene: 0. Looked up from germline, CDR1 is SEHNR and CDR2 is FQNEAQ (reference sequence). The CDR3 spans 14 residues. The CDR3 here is CATSGGANTGELFF. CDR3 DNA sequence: TGTGCCACTAGCGGGGGGGCGAACACCGGGGAGCTGTTTTTT.

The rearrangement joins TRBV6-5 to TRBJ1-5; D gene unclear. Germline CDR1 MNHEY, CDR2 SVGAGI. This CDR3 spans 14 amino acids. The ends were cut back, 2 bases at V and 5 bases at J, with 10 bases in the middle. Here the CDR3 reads CASSYEGNDQPQHF. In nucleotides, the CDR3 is TGTGCCAGCAGTTACGAGGGTAACGATCAGCCCCAGCATTTT.

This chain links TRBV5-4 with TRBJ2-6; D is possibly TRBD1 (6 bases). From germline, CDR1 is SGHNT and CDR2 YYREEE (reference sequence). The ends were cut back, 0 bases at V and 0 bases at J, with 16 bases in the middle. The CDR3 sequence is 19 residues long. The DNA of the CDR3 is TGTGCCAGCAGCTTGGGGGGGCGCAAATTCCTCTCTGGGGCCAACGTCCTGACTTTC. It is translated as CASSLGGRKFLSGANVLTF.

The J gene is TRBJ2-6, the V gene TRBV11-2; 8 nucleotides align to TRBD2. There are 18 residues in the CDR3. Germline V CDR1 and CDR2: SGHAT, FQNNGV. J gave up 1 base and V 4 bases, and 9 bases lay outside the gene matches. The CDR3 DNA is TGTGCCAGCAGCTGGCAACCGGGCGGGGGGTCTGGGGCCAACGTCCTGACTTTC. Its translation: CASSWQPGGGSGANVLTF.

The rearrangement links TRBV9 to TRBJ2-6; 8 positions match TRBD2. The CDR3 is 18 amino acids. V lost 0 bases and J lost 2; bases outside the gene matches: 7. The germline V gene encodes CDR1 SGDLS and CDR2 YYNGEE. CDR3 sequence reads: CASSVVQRGPPGANVLTF. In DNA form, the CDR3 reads TGTGCCAGCAGCGTAGTCCAGCGGGGGCCCCCTGGGGCCAACGTCCTGACTTTC.

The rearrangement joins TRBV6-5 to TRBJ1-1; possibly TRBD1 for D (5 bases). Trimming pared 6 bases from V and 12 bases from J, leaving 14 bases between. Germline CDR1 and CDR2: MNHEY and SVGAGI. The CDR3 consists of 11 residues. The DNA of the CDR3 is TGTGCCAGCAGCGGGACCGTTCAGACTTTCTTT. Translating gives CASSGTVQTFF.

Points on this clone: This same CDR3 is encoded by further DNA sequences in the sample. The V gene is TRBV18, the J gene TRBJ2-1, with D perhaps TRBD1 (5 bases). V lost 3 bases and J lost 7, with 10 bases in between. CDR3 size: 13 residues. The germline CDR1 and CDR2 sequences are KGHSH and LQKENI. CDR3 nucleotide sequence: TGTGCCAGCTCACCCAGGGCGAGGAATGAGCAGTTCTTC. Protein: CASSPRARNEQFF.

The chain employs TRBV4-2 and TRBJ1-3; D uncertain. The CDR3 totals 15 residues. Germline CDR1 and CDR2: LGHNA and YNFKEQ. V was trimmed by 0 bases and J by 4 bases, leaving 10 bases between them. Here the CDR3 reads CASSQDTGSGNTIYF. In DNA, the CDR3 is TGTGCCAGCAGCCAAGATACGGGGTCAGGAAACACCATATATTTT.

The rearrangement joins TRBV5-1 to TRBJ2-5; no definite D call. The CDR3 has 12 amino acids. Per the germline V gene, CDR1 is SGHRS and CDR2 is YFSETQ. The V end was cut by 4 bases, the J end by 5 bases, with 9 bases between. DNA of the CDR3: TGCGCCAGCAGCCCGCCTACCGAGACCCAGTACTTC. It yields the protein CASSPPTETQYF.

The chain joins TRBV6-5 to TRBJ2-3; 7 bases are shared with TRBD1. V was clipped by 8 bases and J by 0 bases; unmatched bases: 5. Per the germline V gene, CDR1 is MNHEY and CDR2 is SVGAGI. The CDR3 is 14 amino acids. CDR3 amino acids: CASAGTASTDTQYF. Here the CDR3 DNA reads TGTGCCAGCGCCGGGACAGCTAGCACAGATACGCAGTATTTT.

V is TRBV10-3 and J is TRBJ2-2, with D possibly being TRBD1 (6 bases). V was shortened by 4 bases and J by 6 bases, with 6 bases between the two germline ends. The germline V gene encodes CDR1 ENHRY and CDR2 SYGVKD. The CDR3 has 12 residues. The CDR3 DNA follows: TGTGCCATCAGTGCAGGGGCCGGGGAGCTGTTTTTT. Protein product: CAISAGAGELFF.

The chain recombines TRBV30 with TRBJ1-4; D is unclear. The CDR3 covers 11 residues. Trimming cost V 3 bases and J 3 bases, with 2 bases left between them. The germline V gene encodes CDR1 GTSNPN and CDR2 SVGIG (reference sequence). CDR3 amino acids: CAWSPNEKLFF. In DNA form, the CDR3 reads TGTGCCTGGAGCCCTAATGAAAAACTGTTTTTT.

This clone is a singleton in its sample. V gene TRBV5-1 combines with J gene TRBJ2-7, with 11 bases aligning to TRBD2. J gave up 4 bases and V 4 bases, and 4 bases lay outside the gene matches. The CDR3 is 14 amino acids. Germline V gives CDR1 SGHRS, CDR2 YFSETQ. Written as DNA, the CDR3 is TGCGCCAGCAGCGGTAGCGGGGGGGGTTACGAGCAGTACTTC. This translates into CASSGSGGGYEQYF.

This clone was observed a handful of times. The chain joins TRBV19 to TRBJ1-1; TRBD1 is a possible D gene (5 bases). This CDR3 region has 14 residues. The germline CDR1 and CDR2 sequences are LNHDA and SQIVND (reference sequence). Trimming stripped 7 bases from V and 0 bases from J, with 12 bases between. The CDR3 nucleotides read TGTGCCAGTATTCGTGGGGGGTTGAACACTGAAGCTTTCTTT. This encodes CASIRGGLNTEAFF. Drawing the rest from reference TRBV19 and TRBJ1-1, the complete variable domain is DGGITQSPKYLFRKEGQNVTLSCEQNLNHDAMYWYRQDPGQGLRLIYYSQIVNDFQKGDIAEGYSVSREKKESFPLTVTSAQKNPTAFYLCASIRGGLNTEAFFGQGTRLTVV.

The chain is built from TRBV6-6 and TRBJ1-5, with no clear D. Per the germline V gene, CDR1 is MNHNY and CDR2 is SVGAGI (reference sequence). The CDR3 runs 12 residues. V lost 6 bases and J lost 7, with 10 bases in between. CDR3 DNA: TGTGCCAGCAGCCTCGTGGGGCAGCCCCAGCATTTT. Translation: CASSLVGQPQHF.

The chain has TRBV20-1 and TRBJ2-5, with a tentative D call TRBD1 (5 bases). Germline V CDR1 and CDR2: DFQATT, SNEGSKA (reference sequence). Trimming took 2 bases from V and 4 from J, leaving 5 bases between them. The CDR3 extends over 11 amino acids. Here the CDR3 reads CSARQGETQYF. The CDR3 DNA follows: TGCAGTGCTAGACAGGGAGAGACCCAGTACTTC.

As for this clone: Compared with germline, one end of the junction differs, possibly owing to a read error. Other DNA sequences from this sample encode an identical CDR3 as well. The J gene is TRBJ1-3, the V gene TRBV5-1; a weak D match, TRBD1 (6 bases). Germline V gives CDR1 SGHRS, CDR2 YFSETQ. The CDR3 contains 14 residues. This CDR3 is CASSLAGAGNTIYF. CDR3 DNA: TGTGCCAGCAGCTTGGCAGGGGCCGGAAACACCATATATTTT. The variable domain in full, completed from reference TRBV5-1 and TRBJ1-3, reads KAGVTQTPRYLIKTRGQQVTLSCSPISGHRSVSWYQQTPGQGLQFLFEYFSETQRNKGNFPGRFSGRQFSNSRSEMNVSTLELGDSALYLCASSLAGAGNTIYFGEGSWLTVV.

The CDR3 sequence is CASSPVQGTDTQYF. CDR3 coding DNA: TGTGCCAGCAGTCCCGTTCAAGGGACAGATACGCAGTATTTT. V gene TRBV6-1 combines with J gene TRBJ2-3; D is uncertain. CDR3 length: 14 amino acids. V lost 5 bases and J lost 3, with 12 bases in between. The germline V gene encodes CDR1 MNHNS and CDR2 SASEGT.

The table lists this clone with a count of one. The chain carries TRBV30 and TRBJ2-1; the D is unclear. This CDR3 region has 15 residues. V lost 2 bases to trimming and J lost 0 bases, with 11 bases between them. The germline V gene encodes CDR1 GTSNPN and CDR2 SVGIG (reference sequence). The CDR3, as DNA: TGTGCCTGGAGTTACAAGCGTAGCTCCTACAATGAGCAGTTCTTC. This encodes CAWSYKRSSYNEQFF.

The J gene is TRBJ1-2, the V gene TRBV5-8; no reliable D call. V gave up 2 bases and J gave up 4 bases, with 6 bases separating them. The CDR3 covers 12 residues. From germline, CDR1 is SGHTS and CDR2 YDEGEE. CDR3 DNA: TGTGCCAGCAGCTTCGAAGCCTATGGCTACACCTTC. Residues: CASSFEAYGYTF.

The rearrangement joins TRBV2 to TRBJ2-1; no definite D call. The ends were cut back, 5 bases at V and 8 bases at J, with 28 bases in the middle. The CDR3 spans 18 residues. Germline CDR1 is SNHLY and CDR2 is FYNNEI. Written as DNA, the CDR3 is TGTGCCAGCAGTAACCCATCCGGGCCACCTAAATTCGTCTATGAGCAGTTCTTC. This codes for CASSNPSGPPKFVYEQFF.